This T cell receptor beta chain derives from a study of CD8 T cells in ankylosing spondylitis. Study findings and constraints: Peripheral blood samples showed relatively rare disease-linked clones, and these clones were CD8+. What appeared characteristic of ankylosing spondylitis blood was a TCR beta motif of eight highly homologous variants. From matched ankylosing spondylitis synovial fluid, disease-linked clones were reportedly recovered at significantly enriched levels.

TCRdb recomputed calls from the 5' RACE reads with MiXCR, one row per CDR3 protein. The table has about 250,000 distinct CDR3 sequences, under 8.5% seen once. This clonotype was counted many times. Its antigen is still unknown. This receptor was taken from a female donor with ankylosing spondylitis or in good health (not recorded which). The sequencing sample was made of blood, either unsorted or a sorted T cell fraction (not recorded which).

The CDR3 bases are TGTGCCAGCTCACCGAAGACTAGCGACCGCACCGGGGAGCTGTTTTTT. Amino acids: CASSPKTSDRTGELFF. This sequence joins TRBV18 and TRBJ2-2; 8 bases fit TRBD2. There are 16 residues in the CDR3. V dropped 3 bases and J dropped 4; count of bases not matched to a gene: 7. Germline V gene lookup returns CDR1 KGHSH and CDR2 LQKENI.